The 14 T cell receptor beta chains given below trace back to one sample, sequenced in a study of blood T cell repertoires in COVID-19. TCRdb keeps only in-frame clones here, not all; method: immunoSEQ multiplex PCR. This sample has roughly 250,000 clones; 70% to 90% occur once, and the top ten carry under 2.5%. Sequenced: peripheral blood. The receptors here all came from a woman between 40 and 50 years old who had recovered from COVID-19.

This chain links TRBV4-3 with TRBJ2-2; D is perhaps TRBD1 (5 bases). This CDR3 is 16 amino acids long. Germline V lookup: CDR1 LGHNA, CDR2 YSLEER. Trimming took off 1 base at V and 2 bases at J, with 11 bases between the two ends. The CDR3 sequence is CASSQGRAGNTGELFF. For the CDR3, the DNA is TGCGCCAGCAGCCAAGGCAGGGCCGGAAACACCGGGGAGCTGTTTTTT.

The gene calls are TRBV30 and TRBJ1-5, with D uncertain. The germline V gene encodes CDR1 GTSNPN and CDR2 SVGIG (reference sequence). The length of the CDR3 is 12 residues. The V end was cut by 2 bases, the J end by 0 bases, with 2 bases between. The CDR3 region is CAWSYSNQPQHF. The CDR3 DNA reads as TGTGCCTGGAGTTATAGCAATCAGCCCCAGCATTTT.

The V and J genes are TRBV2 and TRBJ2-2, with 14 bases lining up with TRBD2. Germline V lookup: CDR1 SNHLY, CDR2 FYNNEI. The CDR3 loop spans 16 amino acids. V dropped 5 bases and J dropped 5; count of bases not matched to a gene: 4. The CDR3 DNA reads as TGTGCCAGCAGTAGGGGACTAGCGGGGGTGACCGGGGAGCTGTTTTTT. It yields the protein CASSRGLAGVTGELFF.

The chain carries TRBV7-9 and TRBJ2-3; 8 bases line up with TRBD1. This CDR3 is 15 amino acids long. V lost 5 bases and J lost 2; bases outside the gene matches: 6. CDR1 and CDR2 from the germline V gene are SEHNR and FQNEAQ (reference sequence). The CDR3 spells CASSRRQGLTDTQYF. The CDR3 DNA is TGTGCCAGCAGCCGAAGACAGGGGCTCACAGATACGCAGTATTTT.

CDR3 nucleotide sequence: TGTGCCAGCAGTGTCGAGACAGGGTGGACAGATACGCAGTATTTT. Encoded protein: CASSVETGWTDTQYF. This sequence joins TRBV2 and TRBJ2-3; TRBD1 matches 7 bases. The CDR3 has 15 amino acids. Germline loops: CDR1 SNHLY, CDR2 FYNNEI. V was clipped by 4 bases and J by 3 bases; unmatched bases: 7.

V and J are TRBV9 and TRBJ2-7; 7 bases are a match to TRBD1. Germline V gene lookup returns CDR1 SGDLS and CDR2 YYNGEE. This CDR3 has 15 amino acids. With V trimmed by 0 bases and J by 4 bases, 7 bases remained unmatched. For the CDR3, the DNA is TGTGCCAGCAGCGTAGCTGAGGGGGCGTCGTACGAGCAGTACTTC. It translates to CASSVAEGASYEQYF.

As to this clone: Other DNA sequences of this sample code for an identical CDR3. The chain carries TRBV18 and TRBJ1-2, with D perhaps TRBD1 (5 bases). Germline values: CDR1 KGHSH, CDR2 LQKENI. V was cut by 3 bases and J by 3 bases, with 8 bases left in between. This CDR3 has 13 amino acids. Written as DNA, the CDR3 is TGTGCCAGCTCACCTGGACAAGACTATGGCTACACCTTC. It specifies CASSPGQDYGYTF.

The J gene is TRBJ2-7, the V gene TRBV30, with a tentative D call TRBD2 (5 bases). Germline V gene lookup returns CDR1 GTSNPN and CDR2 SVGIG (reference sequence). Trimming took off 3 bases at V and 8 bases at J, with 23 bases between the two ends. The CDR3 is 15 amino acids. The CDR3 bases are TGTGCCTGGAGGCCACAGCGAGGGTCCGTCGTCCAGCAGTACTTC. It yields the protein CAWRPQRGSVVQQYF.

The gene calls are TRBV11-2 and TRBJ1-4; no reliable D call. Trimming left V 2 bases short and J 7 bases short, with 11 bases between. The germline gives CDR1 SGHAT, CDR2 FQNNGV. The CDR3 covers 14 residues. CDR3 amino acids: CASSLRVAGEKLFF. The CDR3 DNA sequence: TGTGCCAGCAGCTTACGGGTTGCCGGTGAAAAACTGTTTTTT.

This chain uses TRBV28 with TRBJ2-3, with D tentatively TRBD2 (5 bases). The germline V gene encodes CDR1 MDHEN and CDR2 SYDVKM. This CDR3 is 16 amino acids long. The germline V and J ends were trimmed by 5 bases and 2 bases, with 17 bases remaining between them. CDR3 sequence (DNA): TGTGCCAGCAGTCGCCTAGACATCGGGGACACAGATACGCAGTATTTT. Protein: CASSRLDIGDTDTQYF.

The chain links TRBV14 to TRBJ2-7; 9 nucleotides align to TRBD2. The germline V gene encodes CDR1 SGHDN and CDR2 FVKESK. CDR3 length equals 15 residues. Germline trimming cut 1 base from V and 3 bases from J; bases unmatched to any gene: 4. CDR3: CASSQGLAGIYEQYF. The DNA of the CDR3 is TGTGCCAGCAGCCAAGGGCTAGCGGGAATCTACGAGCAGTACTTC.

The chain uses TRBV18 and TRBJ2-2, with D possibly being TRBD1 (5 bases). Germline CDR1 reads KGHSH; CDR2 reads LQKENI. The V end lost 5 bases, the J end lost 0 bases, and 10 bases lay between the germline ends. The CDR3 extends over 15 amino acids. CDR3 sequence: CASSSTQANTGELFF. The CDR3 region has the DNA TGTGCCAGCTCATCGACACAGGCGAACACCGGGGAGCTGTTTTTT.

The gene calls are TRBV24-1 and TRBJ1-2; TRBD1 agrees at 7 bases. After removal of 3 bases from V and 2 bases from J, the junction contained 14 bases not matched to a gene. This CDR3 is built from 18 residues. Germline CDR1 KGHDR, CDR2 SFDVKD. Here the CDR3 DNA reads TGTGCCACCAGTGATGCCGGGACAGCCGAGGGCTTGAACTATGGCTACACCTTC. Its translation is CATSDAGTAEGLNYGYTF.

The CDR3 nucleotides are TGTGCCAGCAGCGTAGCTACCTCGGCTAGCGGGTACAATGAGCAGTTCTTC. Translated, it gives CASSVATSASGYNEQFF. The V gene is TRBV9, the J gene TRBJ2-1; TRBD2 matches 8 bases. Germline V gives CDR1 SGDLS, CDR2 YYNGEE. V was clipped by 0 bases and J by 4 bases; unmatched bases: 9. This CDR3 has 17 residues.